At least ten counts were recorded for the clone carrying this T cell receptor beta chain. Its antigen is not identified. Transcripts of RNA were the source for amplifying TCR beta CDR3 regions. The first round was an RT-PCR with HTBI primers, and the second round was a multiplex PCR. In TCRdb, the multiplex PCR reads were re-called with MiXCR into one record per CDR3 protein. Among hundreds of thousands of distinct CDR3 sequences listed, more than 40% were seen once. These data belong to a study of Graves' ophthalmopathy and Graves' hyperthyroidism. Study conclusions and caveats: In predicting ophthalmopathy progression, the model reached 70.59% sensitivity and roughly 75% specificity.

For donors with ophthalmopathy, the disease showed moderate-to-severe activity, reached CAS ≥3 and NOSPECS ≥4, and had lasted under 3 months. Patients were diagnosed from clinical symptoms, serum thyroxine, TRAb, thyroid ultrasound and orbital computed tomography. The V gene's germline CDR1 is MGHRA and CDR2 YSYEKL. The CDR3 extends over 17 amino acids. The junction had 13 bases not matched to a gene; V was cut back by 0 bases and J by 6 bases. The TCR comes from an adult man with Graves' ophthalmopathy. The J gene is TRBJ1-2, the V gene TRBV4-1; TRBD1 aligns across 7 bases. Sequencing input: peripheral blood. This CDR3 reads CASSQDQVPGGEDGYTF. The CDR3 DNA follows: TGCGCCAGCAGCCAAGATCAGGTTCCAGGGGGAGAAGATGGCTACACCTTC.